The next 5 T cell receptor beta chains were all read from a single sample in a study of T cells after somatic rescue of genetic block. The assay was immunoSEQ multiplex PCR, and TCRdb's table has in-frame clones only and misses some. The data contain approximately 10,000 clones, 70% to 75% of them singletons. The material sequenced was peripheral blood mononuclear cells (PBMCs). The receptors stem from a boy younger than 18.

The chain combines TRBV10-3 with TRBJ2-7; 9 nucleotides match TRBD1. The V segment lost 6 bases and the J segment 4 bases; nucleotides outside the gene matches: 4. The CDR3 is 13 amino acids. Germline CDR1 and CDR2: ENHRY and SYGVKD. CDR3 DNA sequence: TGTGCCATCAGGGGACAGGGAGTGTACGAGCAGTACTTC. Its protein product is CAIRGQGVYEQYF.

This clone was recorded a few times. This sequence joins TRBV7-3 and TRBJ2-7; D unresolved. Deletions cut 5 bases from V and 1 base from J, with 9 bases between. The CDR3 length is 13 residues. From germline, CDR1 is SGHTA and CDR2 FQGTGA. DNA of the CDR3: TGTGCCAGCAGCCCTCCTGGGTCCTACGAGCAGTACTTC. As protein: CASSPPGSYEQYF.

This chain uses TRBV19 with TRBJ2-6; unclear D gene. The ends were cut back, 3 bases at V and 9 bases at J, with 12 bases in the middle. The length of the CDR3 is 14 residues. Germline V lookup: CDR1 LNHDA, CDR2 SQIVND (reference sequence). The CDR3 region is CASSIRRLGNVLTF. The CDR3 DNA sequence: TGTGCCAGTAGTATCCGCAGACTTGGCAACGTCCTGACTTTC.

The genes are TRBV10-1 and TRBJ2-7; TRBD2 matches 11 bases. This CDR3 contains 16 residues. After removal of 4 bases from V and 2 bases from J, the junction contained 7 bases not matched to a gene. Germline V gene sequence: CDR1 WNHNN, CDR2 SYGVQD (reference sequence). The CDR3: CASSGSTSGVPYEQYF. The CDR3 DNA reads as TGCGCCAGCAGTGGTTCGACTAGCGGGGTTCCCTACGAGCAGTACTTC.

This chain connects TRBV10-3 to TRBJ2-4; TRBD2 agrees at 7 bases. Germline V gene lookup returns CDR1 ENHRY and CDR2 SYGVKD. Losses at the gene ends were 4 bases for V and 1 base for J; bases not matched to a gene: 4. The CDR3 is 15 residues long. The CDR3 nucleotides read TGTGCCATCAGTGGGGAGGGTAGGGCCAAAAACATTCAGTACTTC. It specifies CAISGEGRAKNIQYF.